Listed below are T cell receptor beta chains from one sample, sequenced in a study of OX40 agonist ivuxolimab in advanced cancers. The data were produced by immunoSEQ multiplex PCR, yet TCRdb's version contains in-frame clones alone and is incomplete. The table has approximately 79,000 clones, around 87% seen once. Sequenced material: CD4+ or CD8+ T cells sorted from blood, taken in a trial of the OX40 agonist ivuxolimab. These receptor sequences come from an adult with an advanced solid tumor such as melanoma, head and neck, liver or kidney cancer. Both conserved end residues are part of each CDR3. Fields, in order: V gene, D gene, clone size, J gene, CDR3 protein, CDR3 DNA. A D gene is named only where the DNA matches it firmly. Clone sizes are given selectively: once, few, many, or a class where the clone is expanded.

V gene: TRBV7-2
D gene: NA
clone size: NA
J gene: TRBJ2-1
CDR3 protein: CASSLFYEQFF
CDR3 DNA: TGTGCCAGCAGCTTATTCTATGAGCAGTTCTTC

V gene: TRBV5-6
D gene: TRBD1
clone size: once
J gene: TRBJ2-1
CDR3 protein: CASSLLDRVSYNEQFF
CDR3 DNA: TGTGCCAGCAGCCTGTTGGACAGGGTTTCCTACAATGAGCAGTTCTTC

V gene: TRBV7-7
D gene: TRBD1
clone size: once
J gene: TRBJ1-6
CDR3 protein: CASSLGVWDRGPPLHF
CDR3 DNA: TGTGCCAGCAGCTTAGGCGTATGGGACAGGGGTCCACCCCTCCACTTT

V gene: TRBV11-1
D gene: NA
clone size: NA
J gene: TRBJ1-1
CDR3 protein: CASSFAPENTEAFF
CDR3 DNA: TGTGCCAGCAGCTTCGCGCCCGAGAACACTGAAGCTTTCTTT

V gene: TRBV4-1
D gene: TRBD1
clone size: NA
J gene: TRBJ1-2
CDR3 protein: CASSQGIRGLRQGITGYTF
CDR3 DNA: TGCGCCAGCAGCCAAGGAATTAGGGGCCTTCGACAGGGAATTACTGGCTACACCTTC

V gene: TRBV6-5
D gene: NA
clone size: NA
J gene: TRBJ1-1
CDR3 protein: CASRDGYTEAFF
CDR3 DNA: TGTGCCAGCAGAGACGGGTACACTGAAGCTTTCTTT

V gene: TRBV18
D gene: NA
clone size: NA
J gene: TRBJ2-4
CDR3 protein: CASSPPMVLAKNIQYF
CDR3 DNA: TGTGCCAGCTCACCACCGATGGTACTAGCCAAAAACATTCAGTACTTC

V gene: TRBV27
D gene: NA
clone size: many
J gene: TRBJ1-2
CDR3 protein: CASSPHQTNNYGYTF
CDR3 DNA: TGTGCCAGCAGTCCCCACCAGACGAACAACTATGGCTACACCTTC

V gene: TRBV29-1
D gene: NA
clone size: NA
J gene: TRBJ2-3
CDR3 protein: CSVGSAQSDTQYF
CDR3 DNA: TGCAGCGTTGGATCGGCCCAATCGGATACGCAGTATTTT

V gene: TRBV5-1
D gene: NA
clone size: NA
J gene: TRBJ2-2
CDR3 protein: CASSLGQPGTGELFF
CDR3 DNA: TGCGCCAGCAGCTTGGGACAGCCGGGCACCGGGGAGCTGTTTTTT

V gene: TRBV28
D gene: NA
clone size: NA
J gene: TRBJ2-3
CDR3 protein: CASSHRLAGTDTQYF
CDR3 DNA: TGTGCCAGCAGCCATCGACTGGCAGGCACAGATACGCAGTATTTT

V gene: TRBV28
D gene: NA
clone size: NA
J gene: TRBJ1-3
CDR3 protein: CASSQDTGNTIYF
CDR3 DNA: TGTGCCAGCAGTCAAGACACTGGAAACACCATATATTTT

V gene: TRBV7-2
D gene: TRBD2
clone size: NA
J gene: TRBJ2-1
CDR3 protein: CASRRGGAGYNEQFF
CDR3 DNA: TGTGCCAGCAGACGCGGGGGGGCAGGCTACAATGAGCAGTTCTTC

V gene: TRBV7-3
D gene: TRBD2
clone size: NA
J gene: TRBJ2-1
CDR3 protein: CASSLVSGGAEQFF
CDR3 DNA: TGTGCCAGCAGCTTGGTGAGCGGGGGGGCGGAGCAGTTCTTC

V gene: TRBV5-1
D gene: TRBD1
clone size: NA
J gene: TRBJ2-3
CDR3 protein: CASSLMIQGLSTDTQYF
CDR3 DNA: TGCGCCAGCAGCTTGATGATACAGGGGTTGAGCACAGATACGCAGTATTTT

V gene: TRBV28
D gene: TRBD2
clone size: NA
J gene: TRBJ2-7
CDR3 protein: CASSQLAGKSYEQYF
CDR3 DNA: TGTGCCAGCAGTCAGCTAGCGGGGAAGTCCTACGAGCAGTACTTC

V gene: TRBV6-1
D gene: TRBD1
clone size: NA
J gene: TRBJ2-5
CDR3 protein: CASSERGRIETQYF
CDR3 DNA: TGTGCCAGCAGTGAGAGGGGGCGAATCGAGACCCAGTACTTC

V gene: TRBV29-1
D gene: NA
clone size: NA
J gene: TRBJ1-1
CDR3 protein: CSARTVNTEAFF
CDR3 DNA: TGCAGCGCCCGGACGGTGAACACTGAAGCTTTCTTT

V gene: TRBV7-2
D gene: NA
clone size: NA
J gene: TRBJ2-7
CDR3 protein: CASSLSPTFSYEQYF
CDR3 DNA: TGTGCCAGCAGCTTATCCCCGACATTCTCCTACGAGCAGTACTTC

V gene: TRBV11-3
D gene: NA
clone size: NA
J gene: TRBJ2-2
CDR3 protein: CASSRGDGTGELFF
CDR3 DNA: TGTGCCAGCTCTAGAGGCGATGGCACCGGGGAGCTGTTTTTT

V gene: TRBV18
D gene: TRBD1
clone size: NA
J gene: TRBJ2-7
CDR3 protein: CASSPARQGAEQYF
CDR3 DNA: TGTGCCAGCTCACCAGCTAGACAGGGGGCAGAGCAGTACTTC

V gene: TRBV5-1
D gene: TRBD1
clone size: NA
J gene: TRBJ1-1
CDR3 protein: CASSVDRARTEAFF
CDR3 DNA: TGCGCCAGCAGCGTGGACAGGGCCCGAACTGAAGCTTTCTTT

V gene: TRBV7-3
D gene: NA
clone size: NA
J gene: TRBJ2-5
CDR3 protein: CASSLWGDETQYF
CDR3 DNA: TGTGCCAGCAGCTTATGGGGGGATGAGACCCAGTACTTC

V gene: TRBV11-1
D gene: TRBD2
clone size: NA
J gene: TRBJ2-7
CDR3 protein: CASSLGTSDSYEQYF
CDR3 DNA: TGTGCCAGCAGCTTAGGGACTAGCGACTCCTACGAGCAGTACTTC

V gene: TRBV28
D gene: TRBD2
clone size: NA
J gene: TRBJ2-5
CDR3 protein: CASSGLAGAQETQYF
CDR3 DNA: TGTGCCAGCAGTGGACTAGCGGGGGCCCAAGAGACCCAGTACTTC

V gene: TRBV7-2
D gene: NA
clone size: NA
J gene: TRBJ2-6
CDR3 protein: CASSPVQGSSGANVLTF
CDR3 DNA: TGTGCCAGCAGCCCTGTACAGGGTTCCTCTGGGGCCAACGTCCTGACTTTC

V gene: TRBV4-1
D gene: NA
clone size: once
J gene: TRBJ2-3
CDR3 protein: CASSQAGTTDTQYF
CDR3 DNA: TGCGCCAGCAGCCAAGCAGGGACCACAGATACGCAGTATTTT

V gene: TRBV7-9
D gene: NA
clone size: NA
J gene: TRBJ2-7
CDR3 protein: CASSLRGTYEQYF
CDR3 DNA: TGTGCCAGCAGCTTACGGGGAACCTACGAGCAGTACTTC

V gene: TRBV5-6
D gene: NA
clone size: NA
J gene: TRBJ1-4
CDR3 protein: CASSRGRANEKLFF
CDR3 DNA: TGTGCCAGCAGCCGAGGGCGAGCTAATGAAAAACTGTTTTTT

V gene: TRBV7-2
D gene: NA
clone size: NA
J gene: TRBJ2-5
CDR3 protein: CASSLRTRTQYF
CDR3 DNA: TGTGCCAGCAGCTTACGCACGAGGACCCAGTACTTC

V gene: TRBV11-2
D gene: NA
clone size: NA
J gene: TRBJ2-3
CDR3 protein: CASSSLRDSFGTDTQYF
CDR3 DNA: TGTGCCAGCAGCTCCTTAAGAGACTCTTTCGGCACAGATACGCAGTATTTT

V gene: TRBV7-2
D gene: NA
clone size: once
J gene: TRBJ2-4
CDR3 protein: CASRHGLAKNIQYF
CDR3 DNA: TGTGCCAGCCGACACGGCTTAGCCAAAAACATTCAGTACTTC

V gene: TRBV7-9
D gene: NA
clone size: once
J gene: TRBJ2-7
CDR3 protein: CASSLEQPYEQYF
CDR3 DNA: TGTGCCAGCAGCTTAGAACAGCCCTACGAGCAGTACTTC

V gene: TRBV6-1
D gene: NA
clone size: NA
J gene: TRBJ2-3
CDR3 protein: CASAGAADTQYF
CDR3 DNA: TGTGCCAGCGCGGGTGCAGCAGATACGCAGTATTTT

V gene: TRBV6-5
D gene: TRBD1
clone size: NA
J gene: TRBJ2-1
CDR3 protein: CASSRDRDGEQFF
CDR3 DNA: TGTGCCAGCAGTAGGGACAGGGATGGCGAGCAGTTCTTC

V gene: TRBV28
D gene: NA
clone size: NA
J gene: TRBJ1-5
CDR3 protein: CASSARGPQHF
CDR3 DNA: TGTGCCAGCAGTGCCCGGGGACCCCAGCATTTT

V gene: TRBV5-4
D gene: NA
clone size: NA
J gene: TRBJ2-7
CDR3 protein: CASSLPDSVPYEQYF
CDR3 DNA: TGTGCCAGCAGCTTACCAGACAGCGTCCCCTACGAGCAGTACTTC

V gene: TRBV7-9
D gene: NA
clone size: NA
J gene: TRBJ2-2
CDR3 protein: CASSLALWAGELFF
CDR3 DNA: TGTGCCAGCAGCTTAGCCCTATGGGCCGGGGAGCTGTTTTTT

V gene: TRBV5-4
D gene: NA
clone size: NA
J gene: TRBJ1-6
CDR3 protein: CASSYRTPDNSPLHF
CDR3 DNA: TGTGCCAGCAGCTATAGGACGCCGGATAATTCACCCCTCCACTTT

V gene: TRBV7-3
D gene: NA
clone size: NA
J gene: TRBJ2-7
CDR3 protein: CASSLGVPSSYEQYF
CDR3 DNA: TGTGCCAGCAGCTTAGGTGTGCCGAGCTCCTACGAGCAGTACTTC

V gene: TRBV15
D gene: NA
clone size: NA
J gene: TRBJ2-5
CDR3 protein: CATSRGGPQETQYF
CDR3 DNA: TGTGCCACCAGCAGAGGTGGGCCCCAAGAGACCCAGTACTTC

V gene: TRBV6-1
D gene: NA
clone size: once
J gene: TRBJ1-3
CDR3 protein: CASSERRAGGNTIYF
CDR3 DNA: TGTGCCAGCAGTGAACGACGGGCTGGAGGAAACACCATATATTTT